These T cell receptor beta chains were read from a single sample in a study of shared clonotypes between healthy human individuals. Some clones are missing from TCRdb's copy, which holds only in-frame ones; the method was immunoSEQ multiplex PCR. The repertoire holds some 2,100,000 clones, with roughly 95% as singletons. Sequenced: naive CD4+ T cells sorted from blood. All receptors derive from a man aged 18 to 29 in good health. Both conserved end residues are part of each CDR3. D genes are given only for firm matches. A clone size is listed for some rows: how often the clone was seen (once, few, many), or a class if it is expanded.

clone size,D gene,J gene,V gene,CDR3 DNA,CDR3 protein
NA,NA,TRBJ1-3,TRBV5-1,TGCGCCAGCAGCCCCCAGGGATTCTCTGGAAACACCATATATTTT,CASSPQGFSGNTIYF
NA,TRBD1,TRBJ2-3,TRBV6-5,TGTGCCAGCCGGGACAGGCCAACCAGCCCGGGTACGCAGTATTTT,CASRDRPTSPGTQYF
NA,TRBD2,TRBJ2-2,TRBV7-6,TGTGCCAGCAGCTCCGGGACTAGCGGGAGCACCGGGGAGCTGTTTTTT,CASSSGTSGSTGELFF
NA,NA,TRBJ2-1,TRBV7-9,TGTGCCAGCAGCTTAGGGGGGTTACCGAACAATGAGCAGTTCTTC,CASSLGGLPNNEQFF
NA,NA,TRBJ1-2,TRBV29-1,TGCAGCGTTGAAGATCTTGGGGGGCCGAACTATGGCTACACCTTC,CSVEDLGGPNYGYTF
NA,TRBD1,TRBJ1-6,TRBV7-2,TGTGCCAGCAGCTTCGCCTCGGGACAGGGATATTCACCCCTCCACTTT,CASSFASGQGYSPLHF
NA,NA,TRBJ1-2,TRBV5-6,TGTGCCAGCAGCTGGGGGGAGAGTGGCGGCTACACCTTC,CASSWGESGGYTF
NA,TRBD1,TRBJ1-6,TRBV7-2,TGTGCCAGCAGCCCATACTCAGGGGGCTATAATTCACCCCTCCACTTT,CASSPYSGGYNSPLHF
NA,NA,TRBJ1-2,TRBV30,TGTGCCCTGGAGGATGAACCGGGGACTCTGAACACCTTC,CALEDEPGTLNTF
once,NA,TRBJ2-5,TRBV19,TGTGCCAGTAGTTTAGGGGGACGGGAGACCCAGTACTTC,CASSLGGRETQYF
NA,NA,TRBJ2-3,TRBV5-6,TGTGCCAGCAGCTTGGCGGGGAGAGGTACAGATACGCAGTATTTT,CASSLAGRGTDTQYF
NA,NA,TRBJ2-7,TRBV6-1,TGTGCCAGCAGTGCTCTTGCGGAATCCTACGAGCAGTACTTC,CASSALAESYEQYF
NA,NA,TRBJ1-2,TRBV7-2,TGTGCCAGCAGCTTAGAACAGGGTCCCAACTATGGCTACACCTTC,CASSLEQGPNYGYTF
NA,NA,TRBJ1-3,TRBV6-4,TGTGCCAGCAGCGGACAGGGAAACACCATATATTTT,CASSGQGNTIYF
NA,TRBD1,TRBJ2-7,TRBV6-5,TGTGCCAGCAGTTACTCAGTGACAGGGGGCTCCGAGCAGTACTTC,CASSYSVTGGSEQYF
NA,NA,TRBJ2-7,TRBV27,TGTGCCAGCAGTTTAACCCTATTTAGGAGCTCCTACGAGCAGTACTTC,CASSLTLFRSSYEQYF
NA,NA,TRBJ1-3,TRBV19,TGTGCCAGTAGTACCTTACCAGGGGCCTCTGGAAACACCATATATTTT,CASSTLPGASGNTIYF
NA,NA,TRBJ2-2,TRBV30,TGTGCCTGGCCGGGGTGTGGGCTAGAGAACACCGGGGAGCTGTTTTTT,CAWPGCGLENTGELFF
NA,TRBD1,TRBJ1-2,TRBV2,TGTGCCAGCAGCCAGGGTGGACAGGGTCTTAACTATGGCTACACCTTC,CASSQGGQGLNYGYTF
NA,NA,TRBJ1-5,TRBV30,TGTGCCGGGGGAGGGGGGGCAGATCAGCCCCAGCATTTT,CAGGGGADQPQHF
NA,NA,TRBJ1-5,TRBV19,TGTGCCAGTGCACCCGAAAATAGCAATCAGCCCCAGCATTTT,CASAPENSNQPQHF
NA,NA,TRBJ1-1,TRBV6-6,TGTGCCAGCAGTTACATTGTGACCGGACTCGAAGCTTTCTTT,CASSYIVTGLEAFF
NA,NA,TRBJ1-2,TRBV30,TGTGCCTGGAGTGTGACTAACGTTTATGGCTACACCTTC,CAWSVTNVYGYTF